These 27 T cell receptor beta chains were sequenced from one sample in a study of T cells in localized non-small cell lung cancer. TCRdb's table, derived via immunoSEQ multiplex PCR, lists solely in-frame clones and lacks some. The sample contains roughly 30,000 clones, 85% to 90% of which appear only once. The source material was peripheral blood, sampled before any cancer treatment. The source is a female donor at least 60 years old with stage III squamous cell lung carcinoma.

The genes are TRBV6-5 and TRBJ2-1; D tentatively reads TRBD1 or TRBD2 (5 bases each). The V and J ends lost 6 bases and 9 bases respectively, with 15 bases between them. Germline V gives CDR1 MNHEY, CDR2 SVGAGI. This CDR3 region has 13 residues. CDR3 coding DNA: TGTGCCAGCAGCTCCGCCGGGACGGTTGAGCAGTTCTTC. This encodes CASSSAGTVEQFF.

The chain's CDR3 is CASSQDIIHNQPQHF. The CDR3 nucleotides are TGCGCCAGCAGCCAAGATATAATCCACAATCAGCCCCAGCATTTT. This rearrangement joins TRBV4-3 to TRBJ1-5; D is uncertain. The CDR3 has 15 residues. Trimming left V 0 bases short and J 3 bases short, with 9 bases between. The germline gives CDR1 LGHNA, CDR2 YSLEER.

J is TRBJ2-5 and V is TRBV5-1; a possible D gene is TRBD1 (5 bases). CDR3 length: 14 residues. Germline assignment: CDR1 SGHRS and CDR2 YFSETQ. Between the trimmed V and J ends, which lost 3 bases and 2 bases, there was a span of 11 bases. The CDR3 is CASSSRTTQETQYF. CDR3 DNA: TGCGCCAGCAGCTCTCGGACAACTCAAGAGACCCAGTACTTC.

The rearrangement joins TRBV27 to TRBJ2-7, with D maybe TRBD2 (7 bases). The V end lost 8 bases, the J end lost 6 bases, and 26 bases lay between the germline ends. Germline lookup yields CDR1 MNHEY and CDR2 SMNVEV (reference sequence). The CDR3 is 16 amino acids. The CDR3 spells CASRRGAGAPVIEQYF. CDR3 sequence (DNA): TGTGCCAGCCGACGGGGGGCGGGAGCGCCGGTAATCGAGCAGTACTTC.

As DNA, the CDR3 is TGTGCCAGCTCACCAGACGGGAACACCGGGGAGCTGTTTTTT. This codes for CASSPDGNTGELFF. The chain carries TRBV18 and TRBJ2-2; D remains unclear. V shed 2 bases and J shed 1 base, with 5 bases lying between them. Germline V lookup: CDR1 KGHSH, CDR2 LQKENI. CDR3 length: 14 amino acids.

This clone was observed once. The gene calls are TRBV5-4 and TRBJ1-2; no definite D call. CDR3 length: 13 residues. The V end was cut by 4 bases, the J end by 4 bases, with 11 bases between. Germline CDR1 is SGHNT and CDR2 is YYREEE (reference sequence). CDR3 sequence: CASSEDGTYGYTF. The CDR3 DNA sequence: TGTGCCAGCAGCGAGGACGGAACCTATGGCTACACCTTC.

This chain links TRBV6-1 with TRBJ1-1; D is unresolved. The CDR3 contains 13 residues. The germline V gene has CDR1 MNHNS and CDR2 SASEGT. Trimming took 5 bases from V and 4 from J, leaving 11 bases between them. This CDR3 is CASSKERSTEAFF. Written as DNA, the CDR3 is TGTGCCAGCAGTAAGGAGCGAAGCACTGAAGCTTTCTTT.

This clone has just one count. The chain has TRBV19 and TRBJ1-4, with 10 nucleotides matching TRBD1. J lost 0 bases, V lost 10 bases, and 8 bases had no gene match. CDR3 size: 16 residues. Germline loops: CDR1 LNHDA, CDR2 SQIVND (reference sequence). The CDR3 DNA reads TGTGCCACCAGAACCGGGACAGGGGCAACTAATGAAAAACTGTTTTTT. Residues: CATRTGTGATNEKLFF.

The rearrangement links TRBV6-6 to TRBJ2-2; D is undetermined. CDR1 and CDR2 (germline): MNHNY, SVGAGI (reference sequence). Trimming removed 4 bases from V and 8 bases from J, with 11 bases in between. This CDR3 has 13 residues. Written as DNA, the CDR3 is TGTGCCAGCAGTTCTCAACAAAGAGGGGAGCTGTTTTTT. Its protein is CASSSQQRGELFF.

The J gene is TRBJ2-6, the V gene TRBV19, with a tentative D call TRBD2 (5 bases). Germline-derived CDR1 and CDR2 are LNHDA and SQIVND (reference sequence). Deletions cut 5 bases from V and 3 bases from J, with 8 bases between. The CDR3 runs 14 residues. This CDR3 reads CASSEGFGANVLTF. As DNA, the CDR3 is TGTGCCAGTAGTGAGGGATTTGGGGCCAACGTCCTGACTTTC.

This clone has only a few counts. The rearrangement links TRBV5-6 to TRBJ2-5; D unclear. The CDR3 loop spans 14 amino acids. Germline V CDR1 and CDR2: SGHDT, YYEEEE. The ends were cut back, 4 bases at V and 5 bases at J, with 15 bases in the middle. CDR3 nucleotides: TGTGCCAGCAGCCTCGGTCCCGGGTGGGAGACCCAGTACTTC. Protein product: CASSLGPGWETQYF.

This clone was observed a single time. In DNA form, the CDR3 reads TGTGCCAGCAGTCCGGGACTGGGTGGGGAGCAGTACTTC. Encoded protein: CASSPGLGGEQYF. The chain uses TRBV2 and TRBJ2-7; D is possibly TRBD2 (6 bases). Trimming left V 5 bases short and J 7 bases short, with 15 bases between. This CDR3 spans 13 amino acids. Germline values: CDR1 SNHLY, CDR2 FYNNEI. The full variable domain, its missing parts supplied by reference TRBV2 and TRBJ2-7, is EPEVTQTPSHQVTQMGQEVILRCVPISNHLYFYWYRQILGQKVEFLVSFYNNEISEKSEIFDDQFSVERPDGSNFTLKIRSTKLEDSAMYFCASSPGLGGEQYFGPGTRLTVT.

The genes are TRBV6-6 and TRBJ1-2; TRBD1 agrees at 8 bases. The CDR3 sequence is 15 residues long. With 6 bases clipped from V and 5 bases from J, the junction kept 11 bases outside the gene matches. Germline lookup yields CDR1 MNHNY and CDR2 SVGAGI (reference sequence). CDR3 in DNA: TGTGCCAGCAGCGTCGGGACAGGAGGAGGTTATGGCTACACCTTC. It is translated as CASSVGTGGGYGYTF.

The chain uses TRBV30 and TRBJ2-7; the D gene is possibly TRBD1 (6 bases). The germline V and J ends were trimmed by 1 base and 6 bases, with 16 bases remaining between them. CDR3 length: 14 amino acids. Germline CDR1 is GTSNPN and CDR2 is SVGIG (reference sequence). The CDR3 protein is CAWSAGTRFREQYF. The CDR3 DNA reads TGTGCCTGGAGTGCCGGGACACGTTTCCGCGAGCAGTACTTC.

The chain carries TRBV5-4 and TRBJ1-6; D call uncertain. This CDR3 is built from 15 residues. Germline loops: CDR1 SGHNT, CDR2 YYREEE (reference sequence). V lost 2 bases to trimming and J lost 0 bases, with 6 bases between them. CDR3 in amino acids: CASSLGSSYNSPLHF. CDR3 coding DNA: TGTGCCAGCAGCTTAGGGAGCTCCTATAATTCACCCCTCCACTTT.

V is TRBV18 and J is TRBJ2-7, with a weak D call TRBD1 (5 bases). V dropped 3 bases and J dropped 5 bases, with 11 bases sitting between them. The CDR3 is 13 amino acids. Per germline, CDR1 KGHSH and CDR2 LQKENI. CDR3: CASSPTRVHEQYF. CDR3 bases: TGTGCCAGCTCACCGACCAGGGTCCACGAGCAGTACTTC. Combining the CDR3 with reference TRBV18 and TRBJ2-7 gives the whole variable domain NAGVMQNPRHLVRRRGQEARLRCSPMKGHSHVYWYRQLPEEGLKFMVYLQKENIIDESGMPKERFSAEFPKEGPSILRIQQVVRGDSAAYFCASSPTRVHEQYFGPGTRLTVT.

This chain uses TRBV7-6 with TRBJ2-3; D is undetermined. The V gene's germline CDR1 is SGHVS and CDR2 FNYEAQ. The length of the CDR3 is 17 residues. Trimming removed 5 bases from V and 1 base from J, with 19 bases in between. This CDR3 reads CASSPTPPPWGTDTQYF. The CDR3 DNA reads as TGTGCCAGCAGCCCCACCCCTCCCCCCTGGGGCACAGATACGCAGTATTTT.

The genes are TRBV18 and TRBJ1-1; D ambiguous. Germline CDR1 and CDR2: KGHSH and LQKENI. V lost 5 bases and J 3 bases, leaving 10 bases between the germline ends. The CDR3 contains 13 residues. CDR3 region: CASSFRSDTEAFF. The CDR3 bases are TGTGCCAGCTCATTCAGGTCGGACACTGAAGCTTTCTTT. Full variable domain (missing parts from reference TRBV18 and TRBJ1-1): NAGVMQNPRHLVRRRGQEARLRCSPMKGHSHVYWYRQLPEEGLKFMVYLQKENIIDESGMPKERFSAEFPKEGPSILRIQQVVRGDSAAYFCASSFRSDTEAFFGQGTRLTVV.

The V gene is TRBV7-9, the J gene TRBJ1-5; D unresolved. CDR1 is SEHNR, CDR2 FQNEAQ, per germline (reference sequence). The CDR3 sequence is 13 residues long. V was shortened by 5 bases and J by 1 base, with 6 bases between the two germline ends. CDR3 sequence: CASSRGSNQPQHF. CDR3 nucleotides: TGTGCCAGCAGCCGGGGAAGCAATCAGCCCCAGCATTTT.

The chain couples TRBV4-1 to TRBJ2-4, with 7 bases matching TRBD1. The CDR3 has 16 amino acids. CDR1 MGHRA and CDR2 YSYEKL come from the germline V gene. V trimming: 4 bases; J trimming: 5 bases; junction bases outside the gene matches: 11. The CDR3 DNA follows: TGCGCCAGCAGCCGGTCAACAGGGGCAGCTCAAAACATTCAGTACTTC. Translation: CASSRSTGAAQNIQYF.

The CDR3: CASSFGTGFSETQYF. The CDR3 coding sequence is TGTGCCAGCAGCTTCGGGACAGGGTTCTCGGAGACCCAGTACTTC. The chain recombines TRBV7-8 with TRBJ2-5; TRBD1 matches 9 bases. The CDR3 is 15 amino acids. The germline gives CDR1 SGHVS, CDR2 FQNEAQ. V was clipped by 3 bases and J by 5 bases; unmatched bases: 7. Based on the CDR3 plus reference TRBV7-8 and TRBJ2-5, the full variable domain is GAGVSQSPRYKVAKRGQDVALRCDPISGHVSLFWYQQALGQGPEFLTYFQNEAQLDKSGLPSDRFFAERPEGSVSTLKIQRTQQEDSAVYLCASSFGTGFSETQYFGPGTRLLVL.

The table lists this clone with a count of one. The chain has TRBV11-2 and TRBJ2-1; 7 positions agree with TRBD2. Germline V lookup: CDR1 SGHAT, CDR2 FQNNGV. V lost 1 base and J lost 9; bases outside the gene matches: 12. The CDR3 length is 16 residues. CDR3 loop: CASSLGRLAPFGEQFF. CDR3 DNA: TGTGCCAGCAGCTTAGGTAGACTAGCCCCATTTGGTGAGCAGTTCTTC.

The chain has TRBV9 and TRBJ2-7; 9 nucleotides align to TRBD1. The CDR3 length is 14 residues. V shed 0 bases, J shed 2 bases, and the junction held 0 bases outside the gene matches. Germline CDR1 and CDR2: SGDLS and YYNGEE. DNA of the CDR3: TGTGCCAGCAGCGTAGGACAGGGGGCCTACGAGCAGTACTTC. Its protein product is CASSVGQGAYEQYF.

The CDR3 is CASSPSGRAGETQYF. DNA of the CDR3: TGTGCCAGCAGCCCTAGCGGGAGGGCCGGTGAGACCCAGTACTTC. This chain uses TRBV13 with TRBJ2-5, with 12 bases matching TRBD2. V lost 5 bases to trimming and J lost 5 bases; unmatched junction nucleotides: 6. The V gene's germline CDR1 is PRHDT and CDR2 FYEKMQ (reference sequence). The CDR3 totals 15 residues.

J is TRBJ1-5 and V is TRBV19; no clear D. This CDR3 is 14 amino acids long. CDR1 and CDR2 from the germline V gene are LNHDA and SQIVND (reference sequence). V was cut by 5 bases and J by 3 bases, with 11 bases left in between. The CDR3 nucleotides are TGTGCCAGTAGTCCCGGACGGTACAATCAGCCCCAGCATTTT. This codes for CASSPGRYNQPQHF.

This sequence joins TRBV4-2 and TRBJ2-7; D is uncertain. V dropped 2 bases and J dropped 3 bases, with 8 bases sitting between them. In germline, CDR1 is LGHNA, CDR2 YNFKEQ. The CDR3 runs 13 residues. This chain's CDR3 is CASSQRIDYEQYF. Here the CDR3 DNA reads TGTGCCAGCAGCCAAAGGATAGACTACGAGCAGTACTTC.

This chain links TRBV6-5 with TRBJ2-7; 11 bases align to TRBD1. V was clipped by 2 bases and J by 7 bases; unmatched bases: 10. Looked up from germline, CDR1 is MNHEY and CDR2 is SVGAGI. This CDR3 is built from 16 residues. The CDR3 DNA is TGTGCCAGCAGTTACGATTTAGGACAGGGGGCTAGGGAGCAGTACTTC. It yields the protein CASSYDLGQGAREQYF.